Presented here are 7 T cell receptor beta chains from one specimen sequenced in a study of T cell responses to AZD1222 COVID-19 vaccine. Measured with immunoSEQ multiplex PCR; TCRdb has only the in-frame clones, and not every one. This table holds approximately 190,000 clones, more than 75% found once. The specimen was peripheral blood, collected on day 0 of MenACWY control vaccination. The receptors shown here come from an adult in good health.

This rearrangement joins TRBV6-1 to TRBJ2-1; D tentatively fits TRBD1 or TRBD2 (7 bases each). CDR3 size: 16 residues. V was clipped by 4 bases and J by 6 bases, with 19 bases between them. Germline CDR1 is MNHNS and CDR2 is SASEGT. CDR3 sequence reads: CASSGAGTAGPNEQFF. The CDR3, as DNA: TGTGCCAGCAGTGGCGCCGGGACAGCGGGACCCAATGAGCAGTTCTTC.

V usage is TRBV18 and J usage is TRBJ2-7; D remains unclear. V was shortened by 3 bases and J by 6 bases, with 15 bases between the two germline ends. CDR1 and CDR2 from the germline V gene are KGHSH and LQKENI. This CDR3 comprises 14 residues. CDR3 loop: CASSPNAGKGEQYF. DNA for the CDR3: TGTGCCAGCTCACCGAATGCAGGCAAAGGCGAGCAGTACTTC. The variable domain in full, with the rest retrieved from reference TRBV18 and TRBJ2-7, is NAGVMQNPRHLVRRRGQEARLRCSPMKGHSHVYWYRQLPEEGLKFMVYLQKENIIDESGMPKERFSAEFPKEGPSILRIQQVVRGDSAAYFCASSPNAGKGEQYFGPGTRLTVT.

This clone was observed once. The chain employs TRBV15 and TRBJ2-1, with TRBD2 matching over 10 bases. The germline V gene has CDR1 LNHNV and CDR2 YYDKDF (reference sequence). J was trimmed by 5 bases and V by 1 base; bases with no gene match: 8. The CDR3 runs 17 residues. CDR3 residues: CATSRGSGRARHNEQFF. CDR3 sequence (DNA): TGTGCCACCAGCAGAGGAAGCGGGAGGGCCCGACACAATGAGCAGTTCTTC. Full variable domain (remainder filled in from reference TRBV15 and TRBJ2-1): DAMVIQNPRYQVTQFGKPVTLSCSQTLNHNVMYWYQQKSSQAPKLLFHYYDKDFNNEADTPDNFQSRRPNTSFCFLDIRSPGLGDTAMYLCATSRGSGRARHNEQFFGPGTRLTVL.

The CDR3 nucleotides are TGTGCCAGCAGCTCCGACAGGGGGCGCGGTGAAAAACTGTTTTTT. This encodes CASSSDRGRGEKLFF. The rearrangement links TRBV11-2 to TRBJ1-4; the match to TRBD1 covers 10 bases. The CDR3 totals 15 residues. The V gene end was trimmed by 4 bases and the J gene end by 7 bases; junction bases not matched to a gene: 6. CDR1 and CDR2 from the germline V gene are SGHAT and FQNNGV.

The V gene is TRBV19, the J gene TRBJ2-2; D remains ambiguous. Trimming removed 1 base from V and 0 bases from J, with 3 bases in between. Germline V CDR1 and CDR2: LNHDA, SQIVND (reference sequence). The CDR3 length is 14 residues. The CDR3 spells CASSIVTNTGELFF. In nucleotides, the CDR3 is TGTGCCAGTAGTATAGTCACGAACACCGGGGAGCTGTTTTTT.

The V call is TRBV19, the J call TRBJ2-3; D is possibly TRBD1 or TRBD2 (5 bases each). Germline CDR1 LNHDA, CDR2 SQIVND (reference sequence). V gave up 3 bases and J gave up 6 bases, with 13 bases separating them. CDR3 length equals 14 residues. The CDR3 nucleotides are TGTGCCAGTAGTATCGGGCGAGGGGCCGATACGCAGTATTTT. It codes for CASSIGRGADTQYF.

In DNA form, the CDR3 reads TGTGCCAGCACTCCACTGCCCCCTGAAGCTTTCTTT. As protein: CASTPLPPEAFF. The rearrangement links TRBV12-3 or TRBV12-4 to TRBJ1-1; D not certain. This CDR3 has 12 residues. The V end was cut by 7 bases, the J end by 6 bases, with 12 bases between.